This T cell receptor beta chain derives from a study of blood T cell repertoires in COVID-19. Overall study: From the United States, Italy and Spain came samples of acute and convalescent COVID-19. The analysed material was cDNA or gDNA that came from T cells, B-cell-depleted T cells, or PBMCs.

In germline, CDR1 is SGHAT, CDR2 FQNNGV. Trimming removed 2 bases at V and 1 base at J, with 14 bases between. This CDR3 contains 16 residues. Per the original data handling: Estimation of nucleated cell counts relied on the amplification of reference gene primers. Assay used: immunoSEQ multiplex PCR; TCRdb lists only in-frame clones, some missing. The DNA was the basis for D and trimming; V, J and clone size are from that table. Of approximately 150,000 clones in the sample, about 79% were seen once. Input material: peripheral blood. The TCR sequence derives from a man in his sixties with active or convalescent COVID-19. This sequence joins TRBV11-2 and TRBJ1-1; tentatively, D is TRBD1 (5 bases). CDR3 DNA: TGTGCCAGCAGCTTAAGTTTAACGGGGGGGAACACTGAAGCTTTCTTT. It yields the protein CASSLSLTGGNTEAFF.